The clone carrying this TCR beta chain was counted at least ten times. The data stem from a study of blood T cells in healthy people across ages. At the level of the study: Per two T cells, about one barcoded beta molecule was captured through template switching.

After removal of 7 bases from V and 5 bases from J, the junction contained 5 bases not matched to a gene. The CDR3 loop spans 12 amino acids. Germline V gene lookup returns CDR1 SQVTM and CDR2 ANQGSEA. A second PCR of roughly 6 to 12 cycles used a sample-barcoded 5' primer and a J-beta primer mix. Each cDNA was tagged by a template-switch adaptor containing 12 random nucleotides. A single record per CDR3 protein comes from TCRdb applying MiXCR to the 5' RACE reads. The sample gives fewer than 1.5 million distinct CDR3 sequences, approximately 38% of which show up once; 7% to 9.5% is in the top ten. The V and J genes are TRBV29-1 and TRBJ2-5, with 9 positions matching TRBD1. This sequence originates from a young woman in good health. The specimen sequenced was blood. CDR3 sequence (DNA): TGCAGCGCAGGACAGGGGTCCGAGACCCAGTACTTC. Its translation is CSAGQGSETQYF.